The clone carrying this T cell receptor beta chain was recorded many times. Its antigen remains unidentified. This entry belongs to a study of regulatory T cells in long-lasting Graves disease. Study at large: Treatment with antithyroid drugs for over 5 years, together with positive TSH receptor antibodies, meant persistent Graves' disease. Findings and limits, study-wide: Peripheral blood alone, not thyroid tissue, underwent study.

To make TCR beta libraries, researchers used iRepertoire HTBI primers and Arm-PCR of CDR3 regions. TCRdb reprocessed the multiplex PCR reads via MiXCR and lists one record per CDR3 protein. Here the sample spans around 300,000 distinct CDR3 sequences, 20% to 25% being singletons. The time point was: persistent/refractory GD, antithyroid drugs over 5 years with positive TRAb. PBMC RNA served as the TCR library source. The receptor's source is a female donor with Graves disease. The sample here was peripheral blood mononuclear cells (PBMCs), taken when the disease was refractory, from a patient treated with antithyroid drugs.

The CDR3 here is CATSTSRGGLAEQYF. The CDR3 region has the DNA TGTGCCACCAGCACCAGTAGGGGGGGACTCGCCGAGCAGTACTTC. The chain is built from TRBV15 and TRBJ2-7, with D maybe TRBD2 (7 bases). Germline V lookup: CDR1 LNHNV, CDR2 YYDKDF (reference sequence). The CDR3 is 15 residues long. Between the trimmed V and J ends, which lost 4 bases and 6 bases, there was a span of 19 bases.